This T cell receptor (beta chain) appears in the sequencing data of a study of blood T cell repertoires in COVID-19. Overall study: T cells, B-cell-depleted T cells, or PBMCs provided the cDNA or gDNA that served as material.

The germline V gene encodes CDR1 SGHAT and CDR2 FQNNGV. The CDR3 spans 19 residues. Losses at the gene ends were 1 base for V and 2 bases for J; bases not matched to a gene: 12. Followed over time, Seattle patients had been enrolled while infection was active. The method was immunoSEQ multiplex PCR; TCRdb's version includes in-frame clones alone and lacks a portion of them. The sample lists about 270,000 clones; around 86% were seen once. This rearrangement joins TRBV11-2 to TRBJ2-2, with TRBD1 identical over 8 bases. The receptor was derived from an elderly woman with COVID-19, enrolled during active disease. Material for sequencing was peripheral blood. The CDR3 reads CASSLGLDRVAANTGELFF. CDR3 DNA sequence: TGTGCCAGCAGCTTAGGATTGGACAGGGTGGCAGCAAACACCGGGGAGCTGTTTTTT.